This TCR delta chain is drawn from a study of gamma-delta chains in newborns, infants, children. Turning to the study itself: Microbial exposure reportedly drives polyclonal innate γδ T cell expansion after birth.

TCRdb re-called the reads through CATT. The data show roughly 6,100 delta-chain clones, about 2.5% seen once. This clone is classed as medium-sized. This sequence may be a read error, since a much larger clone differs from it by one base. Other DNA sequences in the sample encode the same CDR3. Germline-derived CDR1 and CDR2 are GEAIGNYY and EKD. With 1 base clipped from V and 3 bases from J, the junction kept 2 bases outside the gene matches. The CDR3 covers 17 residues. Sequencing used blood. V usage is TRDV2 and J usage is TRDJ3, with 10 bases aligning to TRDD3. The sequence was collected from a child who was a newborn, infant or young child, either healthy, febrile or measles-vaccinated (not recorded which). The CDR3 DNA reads TGTGCCTGTGACACGGCTGGGGGATACTGGGACACCCGACAGATGTTTTTC. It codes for CACDTAGGYWDTRQMFF.